This record concerns one T cell receptor (beta chain) sequence. The antigen is unknown. The sample comes from a study of T-cell reconstitution after alpha-beta-depleted transplantation in children. Whole-study results and caveats: A year post-transplant, T-cell counts and diversity derived mostly from newly produced T cells. Several hundred graft clones that had expanded were reportedly the source of alpha-beta T cells about two months after transplant. Some patients' high day-60 TCRbeta diversity was attributed to recipient cells surviving conditioning.

Preparation of the TCRbeta library was carried out with unique molecular identifiers. MiXCR, run by TCRdb on the PCR reads, gives a single entry per CDR3 protein. Altogether around 800,000 distinct CDR3 sequences are present, under 20% being singletons, with the ten largest covering 5%. V was cut by 6 bases and J by 4 bases, with 13 bases left in between. The germline gives CDR1 SQVTM, CDR2 ANQGSEA. The CDR3 loop spans 12 amino acids. Sample: PBMCs, mostly from graft donor cells, taken 360 days after TCRalphabeta/CD19-depleted stem cell transplant. This rearrangement joins TRBV29-1 to TRBJ2-7; D ambiguous. This clonotype originated in a male patient under 18 who had a stem cell transplant for acute lymphoblastic leukemia, so the T cells may come from the graft donor. The CDR3 protein is CSVAPTRYEQYF. In nucleotides, the CDR3 is TGCAGCGTGGCTCCAACGCGTTACGAGCAGTACTTC.